What follows are 14 T cell receptor beta chains derived from one specimen sequenced in a study of shared clonotypes between healthy human individuals. Repertoires were generated with immunoSEQ multiplex PCR, while TCRdb's copy carries only in-frame clones and drops some. The repertoire holds millions of clones, with approximately 95% as singletons. The sequenced sample was naive CD4+ T cells from PBMCs. Subset here: CD45RA+ positively selected. The source is a man aged 18 to 30 in good health. Some clones in this sample may be carry-over from other donors' samples.

J is TRBJ2-1 and V is TRBV7-9; tentatively, D is TRBD1 (6 bases). Trimming pared 0 bases from V and 8 bases from J, leaving 11 bases between. The CDR3 is 14 amino acids. Germline-derived CDR1 and CDR2 are SEHNR and FQNEAQ (reference sequence). DNA of the CDR3: TGTGCCAGCAGCTTAGCCCCAGGGGTCGATGAGCAGTTCTTC. Translation: CASSLAPGVDEQFF.

This clone has just a few counts. This specimen includes other DNA sequences encoding the same CDR3. This chain connects TRBV5-1 to TRBJ1-5; possibly TRBD1 for D (6 bases). This CDR3 has 14 amino acids. Trimming took 2 bases from V and 6 from J, leaving 12 bases between them. The germline gives CDR1 SGHRS, CDR2 YFSETQ. CDR3 residues: CASSLTGTGQPQHF. The CDR3 coding sequence is TGCGCCAGCAGCTTAACAGGGACGGGTCAGCCCCAGCATTTT.

The chain couples TRBV6-6 to TRBJ2-5; D ambiguous. Germline-derived CDR1 and CDR2 are MNHNY and SVGAGI (reference sequence). The CDR3 has 14 amino acids. Trimming took 0 bases from V and 5 from J, leaving 10 bases between them. CDR3 DNA: TGTGCCAGCAGTTACTCCTCGTTAGGCGAGACCCAGTACTTC. It specifies CASSYSSLGETQYF.

The V gene is TRBV7-8, the J gene TRBJ1-1; D unclear. Trimming took off 6 bases at V and 0 bases at J, with 17 bases between the two ends. Germline CDR1 is SGHVS and CDR2 is FQNEAQ. The CDR3 is 16 residues long. CDR3 in amino acids: CASSFSGNSLNTEAFF. The CDR3, as DNA: TGTGCCAGCAGTTTTAGCGGGAACAGCCTGAACACTGAAGCTTTCTTT.

The rearrangement uses TRBV6-1 and TRBJ1-5; no clear D. CDR3 length: 13 residues. CDR1 is MNHNS, CDR2 SASEGT, per germline. V was pared by 3 bases and J by 7 bases, with 10 bases between. DNA of the CDR3: TGTGCCAGCAGTGAGGTTGAGGACCAGCCCCAGCATTTT. Amino acid sequence: CASSEVEDQPQHF.

This chain uses TRBV19 with TRBJ2-2, with D uncertain. V was clipped by 1 base and J by 2 bases, with 11 bases between them. The CDR3 is made up of 16 amino acids. The germline CDR1 and CDR2 sequences are LNHDA and SQIVND (reference sequence). The CDR3 nucleotides are TGTGCCAGTAGTATAGCTGTCATAGCTAACACCGGGGAGCTGTTTTTT. This gives the protein CASSIAVIANTGELFF.

This sequence joins TRBV5-1 and TRBJ2-2; D unresolved. The CDR3 runs 13 residues. Trimming removed 2 bases at V and 6 bases at J, with 8 bases between. Germline V gene sequence: CDR1 SGHRS, CDR2 YFSETQ. The CDR3 DNA follows: TGCGCCAGCAGCTTATTAGTTGCCGGGGAGCTGTTTTTT. Its translation is CASSLLVAGELFF.

As concerns this clone: Other nucleotide sequences in the sample specify the same CDR3. The chain carries TRBV30 and TRBJ2-3, with D perhaps TRBD2 (6 bases). Germline-derived CDR1 and CDR2 are GTSNPN and SVGIG (reference sequence). This CDR3 has 15 amino acids. The germline V and J ends were trimmed by 0 bases and 6 bases, with 16 bases remaining between them. The DNA for the CDR3 is TGTGCCTGGAGTGTCAGGAGGGGATACACGGATACGCAGTATTTT. It yields the protein CAWSVRRGYTDTQYF.

The rearrangement uses TRBV5-1 and TRBJ2-5; possibly TRBD2 for D (5 bases). Germline V gives CDR1 SGHRS, CDR2 YFSETQ. V lost 4 bases and J lost 5, with 21 bases in between. This CDR3 contains 16 residues. The CDR3 spells CASSQRTPAVGETQYF. The CDR3 nucleotides are TGCGCCAGCAGCCAACGTACCCCAGCGGTCGGGGAGACCCAGTACTTC.

The chain carries TRBV9 and TRBJ2-5; TRBD1 agrees at 8 bases. This CDR3 comprises 15 residues. The V gene end was trimmed by 4 bases and the J gene end by 4 bases; junction bases not matched to a gene: 9. Germline lookup yields CDR1 SGDLS and CDR2 YYNGEE. The CDR3 loop reads CASSRTPGGAETQYF. DNA for the CDR3: TGTGCCAGCAGCCGTACCCCAGGGGGCGCAGAGACCCAGTACTTC.

V is TRBV6-5 and J is TRBJ1-2; D is possibly TRBD1 (5 bases). V was pared by 0 bases and J by 0 bases, with 8 bases between. This CDR3 is built from 15 residues. Germline assignment: CDR1 MNHEY and CDR2 SVGAGI. CDR3 nucleotide sequence: TGTGCCAGCAGTTACTCGCCGGGGGCTAACTATGGCTACACCTTC. This translates into CASSYSPGANYGYTF.

As regards this clone: Other DNA sequences in the sample encode the same CDR3. The rearrangement links TRBV6-1 to TRBJ1-3; TRBD1 is a possible D gene (6 bases). Germline V gene sequence: CDR1 MNHNS, CDR2 SASEGT. The CDR3 has 14 amino acids. V dropped 3 bases and J dropped 4 bases, with 10 bases sitting between them. The CDR3 DNA reads as TGTGCCAGCAGTGAGGGGGGCCCAGGAAACACCATATATTTT. This codes for CASSEGGPGNTIYF.

The V and J genes are TRBV15 and TRBJ2-7, with D unclear. The CDR3 contains 13 residues. Germline-derived CDR1 and CDR2 are LNHNV and YYDKDF (reference sequence). Trimming pared 4 bases from V and 3 bases from J, leaving 10 bases between. CDR3 sequence: CATSIESGYEQYF. DNA for the CDR3: TGTGCCACCAGCATCGAATCCGGCTACGAGCAGTACTTC.

Comments on this clone: Distinct nucleotide sequences in the sample also encode this CDR3. V usage is TRBV28 and J usage is TRBJ1-5; D remains ambiguous. The CDR3 runs 12 residues. V gave up 4 bases and J gave up 2 bases, with 3 bases separating them. Germline-derived CDR1 and CDR2 are MDHEN and SYDVKM. The CDR3 nucleotides are TGTGCCAGCAGTTATCGCAATCAGCCCCAGCATTTT. Translation: CASSYRNQPQHF. The variable domain in full, with the rest retrieved from reference TRBV28 and TRBJ1-5, is DVKVTQSSRYLVKRTGEKVFLECVQDMDHENMFWYRQDPGLGLRLIYFSYDVKMKEKGDIPEGYSVSREKKERFSLILESASTNQTSMYLCASSYRNQPQHFGDGTRLSIL.